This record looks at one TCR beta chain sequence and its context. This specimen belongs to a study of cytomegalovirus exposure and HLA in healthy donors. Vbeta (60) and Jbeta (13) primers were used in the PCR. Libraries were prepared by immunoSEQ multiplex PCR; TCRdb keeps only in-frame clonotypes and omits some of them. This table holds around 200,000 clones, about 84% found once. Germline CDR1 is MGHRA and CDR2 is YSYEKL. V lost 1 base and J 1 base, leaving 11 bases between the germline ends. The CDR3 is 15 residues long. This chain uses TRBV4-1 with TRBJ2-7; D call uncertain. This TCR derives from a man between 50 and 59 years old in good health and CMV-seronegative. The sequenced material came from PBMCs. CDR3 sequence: CASSQGDGFSYEQYF. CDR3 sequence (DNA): TGCGCCAGCAGCCAAGGCGATGGTTTTTCCTACGAGCAGTACTTC.